A selection of T cell receptor beta chains follows, all from one sample in a study of T-cell reconstitution after alpha-beta-depleted transplantation in children. TCRdb re-derived calls from the PCR reads in MiXCR, one entry per CDR3 protein. The data contain roughly 100,000 distinct CDR3 sequences, 8% to 9% of them singletons. This material consisted of PBMCs from the stem cell graft donor, taken from the stem cell graft. The receptors shown here come from a human donor who donated a stem cell graft to a child with congenital amegakaryocytic thrombocytopenia. Each CDR3 is given with its conserved first and last residue. The order of the fields is V gene, clone size, J gene, D gene, CDR3 length, CDR3 DNA, CDR3 protein. D genes are given only for firm matches. Size is stated for part of the rows, as once, few or many counts, or as a class when the clone is expanded.

v_call: TRBV4-2; clone_size: many; j_call: TRBJ2-3; d_call: TRBD2; cdr3_length: 16; cdr3_nt: TGTGCCAGCAGCCACTCCGGGACTAGCGGTACAGATACGCAGTATTTT; cdr3_aa: CASSHSGTSGTDTQYF
v_call: TRBV6-2/TRBV6-3; clone_size: many; j_call: TRBJ2-5; d_call: TRBD2; cdr3_length: 18; cdr3_nt: TGTGCCAGCAGTTACGGGGCCCAGCGGGAAATTCTCCAAGAGACCCAGTACTTC; cdr3_aa: CASSYGAQREILQETQYF
v_call: TRBV12-3/TRBV12-4; clone_size: many; j_call: TRBJ2-3; d_call: .; cdr3_length: 15; cdr3_nt: TGTGCCAGCAGCTACTCGGGCGGGACAACAGATACGCAGTATTTT; cdr3_aa: CASSYSGGTTDTQYF
v_call: TRBV30; clone_size: many; j_call: TRBJ1-5; d_call: .; cdr3_length: 16; cdr3_nt: TGTGCCTGGAGTGTAGGGTCTCCATTAGGCAATCAGCCCCAGCATTTT; cdr3_aa: CAWSVGSPLGNQPQHF
v_call: TRBV5-1; clone_size: many; j_call: TRBJ2-5; d_call: .; cdr3_length: 17; cdr3_nt: TGCGCCAGCAGCGCGGCAGGAAAGACAGAATTCAAAGAGACCCAGTACTTC; cdr3_aa: CASSAAGKTEFKETQYF
v_call: TRBV3-1; clone_size: many; j_call: TRBJ2-1; d_call: .; cdr3_length: 15; cdr3_nt: TGTGCCAGCAGCCAAGCGGACTTACTCTACAATGAGCAGTTCTTC; cdr3_aa: CASSQADLLYNEQFF
v_call: TRBV28; clone_size: many; j_call: TRBJ1-2; d_call: .; cdr3_length: 14; cdr3_nt: TGTGCCAGCAGCCCCGTGGGCAGTCCCTATGGCTACACCTTC; cdr3_aa: CASSPVGSPYGYTF
v_call: TRBV28; clone_size: many; j_call: TRBJ1-1; d_call: TRBD1; cdr3_length: 11; cdr3_nt: TGTGCCAGCAGTGAACAGGGGAGAACTTTCTTT; cdr3_aa: CASSEQGRTFF
v_call: TRBV4-2; clone_size: .; j_call: TRBJ2-2; d_call: .; cdr3_length: 17; cdr3_nt: TGTGCCAGCGGCCCCCTGCCAATATACTTTCACACCGGGGAGCTGTTTTTT; cdr3_aa: CASGPLPIYFHTGELFF
v_call: TRBV20-1; clone_size: many; j_call: TRBJ1-1; d_call: .; cdr3_length: 15; cdr3_nt: TGCAGTGCTAAGGACGGAGGACAGTTGAACACTGAAGCTTTCTTT; cdr3_aa: CSAKDGGQLNTEAFF
v_call: TRBV12-3/TRBV12-4; clone_size: many; j_call: TRBJ2-2; d_call: .; cdr3_length: 14; cdr3_nt: TGTGCCAGCAGTTTAGTGGGGGCTGTCGGGGAGCTGTTTTTT; cdr3_aa: CASSLVGAVGELFF
v_call: TRBV5-1; clone_size: many; j_call: TRBJ2-1; d_call: TRBD1; cdr3_length: 13; cdr3_nt: TGCGCCAGCAGCTTGGGCTCAGGGGGCGGGCAGTTCTTC; cdr3_aa: CASSLGSGGGQFF
v_call: TRBV5-1; clone_size: many; j_call: TRBJ2-7; d_call: TRBD2; cdr3_length: 15; cdr3_nt: TGCGCCAGCAGCTGGACTAGCGGGAGCCACTACGAGCAGTACTTC; cdr3_aa: CASSWTSGSHYEQYF
v_call: TRBV9; clone_size: many; j_call: TRBJ2-7; d_call: TRBD1; cdr3_length: 15; cdr3_nt: TGTGCCAGCAGCCGTCGGACAGGGGGACCTAACGAGCAGTACTTC; cdr3_aa: CASSRRTGGPNEQYF
v_call: TRBV5-6; clone_size: many; j_call: TRBJ1-6; d_call: .; cdr3_length: 15; cdr3_nt: TGTGCCAGCAGCCCAGGACTGACTCTGGGTTCACCCCTCCACTTT; cdr3_aa: CASSPGLTLGSPLHF
v_call: TRBV28; clone_size: .; j_call: TRBJ1-2; d_call: TRBD1; cdr3_length: 17; cdr3_nt: TGTGCCACCTTCATTCCCAACGGAGCAGGGGGCGGTCACGGCTACACCTTC; cdr3_aa: CATFIPNGAGGGHGYTF
v_call: TRBV2; clone_size: many; j_call: TRBJ2-1; d_call: .; cdr3_length: 11; cdr3_nt: TGTGCCAGCAGAGGGTTCGATGAGCAGTTCTTC; cdr3_aa: CASRGFDEQFF
v_call: TRBV15; clone_size: many; j_call: TRBJ2-1; d_call: TRBD2; cdr3_length: 17; cdr3_nt: TGTGCCACCAGCAGAGAAGCAAGCGGGAGTTTTTACAATGAGCAGTTCTTC; cdr3_aa: CATSREASGSFYNEQFF
v_call: TRBV28; clone_size: many; j_call: TRBJ2-5; d_call: .; cdr3_length: 13; cdr3_nt: TGTGCCAGCAGAATCAGTGGGCAAGAGACCCAGTACTTC; cdr3_aa: CASRISGQETQYF
v_call: TRBV7-2; clone_size: .; j_call: TRBJ1-3; d_call: .; cdr3_length: 15; cdr3_nt: TGTGCCAGCAGCAGACGGGACAACTCTGGAAACACCATATATTTT; cdr3_aa: CASSRRDNSGNTIYF
v_call: TRBV7-6; clone_size: .; j_call: TRBJ1-4; d_call: .; cdr3_length: 15; cdr3_nt: TGTGCCAGCAGCTTAGGCGGAGGGGGGGGTGAAAAACTGTTTTTT; cdr3_aa: CASSLGGGGGEKLFF
v_call: TRBV6-5; clone_size: many; j_call: TRBJ1-3; d_call: .; cdr3_length: 16; cdr3_nt: TGTGCCAGCAGTTACCTGGGGACATGGGCTGGAAACACCATATATTTT; cdr3_aa: CASSYLGTWAGNTIYF
v_call: TRBV28; clone_size: many; j_call: TRBJ1-4; d_call: .; cdr3_length: 14; cdr3_nt: TGTGCCAGCACGACTCCGGCAACTAATGAAAAACTGTTTTTT; cdr3_aa: CASTTPATNEKLFF
v_call: TRBV2; clone_size: few; j_call: TRBJ1-2; d_call: .; cdr3_length: 10; cdr3_nt: TGTGCCAGCACTCTCCTTCGCTACACCTTC; cdr3_aa: CASTLLRYTF
v_call: TRBV5-5; clone_size: .; j_call: TRBJ2-2; d_call: TRBD1; cdr3_length: 15; cdr3_nt: TGTGCCAGCAGCTTCACAGGGGGCTCGACCGGGGAGCTGTTTTTT; cdr3_aa: CASSFTGGSTGELFF
v_call: TRBV27; clone_size: many; j_call: TRBJ2-1; d_call: .; cdr3_length: 15; cdr3_nt: TGTGCCAGCAGGGTCGTCATAAGCTCCTACAATGAGCAGTTCTTC; cdr3_aa: CASRVVISSYNEQFF
v_call: TRBV3-1; clone_size: .; j_call: TRBJ2-1; d_call: TRBD2; cdr3_length: 17; cdr3_nt: TGTGCCAGCAGCCAACGTCCCAGTAGCGGGCTATACAATGAGCAGTTCTTC; cdr3_aa: CASSQRPSSGLYNEQFF
v_call: TRBV20-1; clone_size: many; j_call: TRBJ2-3; d_call: TRBD1; cdr3_length: 15; cdr3_nt: TGCAGTGCCTGCCCCCAGGGGGCGAGCACAGATACGCAGTATTTT; cdr3_aa: CSACPQGASTDTQYF
v_call: TRBV29-1; clone_size: .; j_call: TRBJ2-7; d_call: .; cdr3_length: 13; cdr3_nt: TGCAGCGCTGGGGGCCAATATCCCTACGAGCAGTACTTC; cdr3_aa: CSAGGQYPYEQYF
v_call: TRBV20-1; clone_size: many; j_call: TRBJ1-1; d_call: .; cdr3_length: 14; cdr3_nt: TGCAGTGCTAGAGATTCTAGACGGAACACTGAAGCTTTCTTT; cdr3_aa: CSARDSRRNTEAFF
v_call: TRBV7-9; clone_size: many; j_call: TRBJ1-1; d_call: .; cdr3_length: 14; cdr3_nt: TGTGCCAGCACCTTCAGAGCGCAGAACACTGAAGCTTTCTTT; cdr3_aa: CASTFRAQNTEAFF
v_call: TRBV20-1; clone_size: many; j_call: TRBJ1-5; d_call: .; cdr3_length: 15; cdr3_nt: TGCAGTGCCCCGCCTCCGGGACGGGTTAGTCAGCCCCAGCATTTT; cdr3_aa: CSAPPPGRVSQPQHF
v_call: TRBV12-3/TRBV12-4; clone_size: many; j_call: TRBJ2-1; d_call: .; cdr3_length: 14; cdr3_nt: TGTGCCAGCAGTTTGAGGGGGAACTACAATGAGCAGTTCTTC; cdr3_aa: CASSLRGNYNEQFF
v_call: TRBV5-1; clone_size: many; j_call: TRBJ1-2; d_call: .; cdr3_length: 15; cdr3_nt: TGCGCCAGCAGCTCAGACCCCGGGACGGCCGGAGGCTACACCTTC; cdr3_aa: CASSSDPGTAGGYTF
v_call: TRBV2; clone_size: .; j_call: TRBJ2-2; d_call: .; cdr3_length: 13; cdr3_nt: TGTGCCAGCACAACCGTTCATTCCGGGGAGCTGTTTTTT; cdr3_aa: CASTTVHSGELFF
v_call: TRBV7-9; clone_size: many; j_call: TRBJ1-5; d_call: TRBD1; cdr3_length: 13; cdr3_nt: TGTGCCAGCAGCTTGACAGGGGGGCAGCCCCAGCATTTT; cdr3_aa: CASSLTGGQPQHF
v_call: TRBV7-2; clone_size: many; j_call: TRBJ2-3; d_call: .; cdr3_length: 15; cdr3_nt: TGTGCCAGCAGCTTCGGAGACCGCAGCACAGATACGCAGTATTTT; cdr3_aa: CASSFGDRSTDTQYF
v_call: TRBV2; clone_size: many; j_call: TRBJ1-2; d_call: .; cdr3_length: 13; cdr3_nt: TGTGCCAGCACCACAGGGCTCGTTAACGGCTACACCTTC; cdr3_aa: CASTTGLVNGYTF
v_call: TRBV5-1; clone_size: many; j_call: TRBJ2-2; d_call: .; cdr3_length: 15; cdr3_nt: TGCGCCAGCAGCTTGGCCGGACAAAACACCGGGGAGCTGTTTTTT; cdr3_aa: CASSLAGQNTGELFF
v_call: TRBV25-1; clone_size: many; j_call: TRBJ2-1; d_call: .; cdr3_length: 12; cdr3_nt: TGTGCCAGCAGTAGGGCGAACAATGAGCAGTTCTTC; cdr3_aa: CASSRANNEQFF
v_call: TRBV4-3; clone_size: many; j_call: TRBJ2-1; d_call: TRBD1; cdr3_length: 16; cdr3_nt: TGCGCCAGCAGCCAAGATGGGACAGTCTCCTACAATGAGCAGTTCTTC; cdr3_aa: CASSQDGTVSYNEQFF